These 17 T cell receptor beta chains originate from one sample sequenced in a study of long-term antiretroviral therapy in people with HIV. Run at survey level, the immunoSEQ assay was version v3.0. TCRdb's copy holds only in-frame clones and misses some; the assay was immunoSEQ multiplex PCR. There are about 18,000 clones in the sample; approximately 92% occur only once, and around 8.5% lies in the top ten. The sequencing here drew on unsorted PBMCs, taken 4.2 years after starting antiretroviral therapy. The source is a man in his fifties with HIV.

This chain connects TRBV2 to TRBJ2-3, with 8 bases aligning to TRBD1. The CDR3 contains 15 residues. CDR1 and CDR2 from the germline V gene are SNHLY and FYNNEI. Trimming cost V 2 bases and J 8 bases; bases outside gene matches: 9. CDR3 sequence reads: CASSESRQGAGTQYF. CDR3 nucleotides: TGTGCCAGCAGTGAAAGTCGGCAGGGGGCCGGTACGCAGTATTTT.

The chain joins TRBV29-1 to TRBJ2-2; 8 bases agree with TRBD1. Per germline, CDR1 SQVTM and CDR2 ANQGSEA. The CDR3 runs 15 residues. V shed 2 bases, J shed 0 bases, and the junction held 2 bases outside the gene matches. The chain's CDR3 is CSVEPTGANTGELFF. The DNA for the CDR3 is TGCAGCGTTGAACCGACAGGGGCGAACACCGGGGAGCTGTTTTTT.

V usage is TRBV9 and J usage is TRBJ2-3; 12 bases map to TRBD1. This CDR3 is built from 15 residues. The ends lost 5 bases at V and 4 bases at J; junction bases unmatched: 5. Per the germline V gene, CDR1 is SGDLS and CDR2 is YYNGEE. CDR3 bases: TGTGCCAGCAGAGGGGGACAGGGGGCCGCAGATACGCAGTATTTT. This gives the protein CASRGGQGAADTQYF.

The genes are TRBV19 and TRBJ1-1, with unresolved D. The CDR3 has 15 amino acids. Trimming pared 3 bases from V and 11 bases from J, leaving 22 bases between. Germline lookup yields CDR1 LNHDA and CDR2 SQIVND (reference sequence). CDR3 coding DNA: TGTGCCAGTAGTATTATTGTCGGCGCAGTCCGCGGGGCTTTCTTT. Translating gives CASSIIVGAVRGAFF.

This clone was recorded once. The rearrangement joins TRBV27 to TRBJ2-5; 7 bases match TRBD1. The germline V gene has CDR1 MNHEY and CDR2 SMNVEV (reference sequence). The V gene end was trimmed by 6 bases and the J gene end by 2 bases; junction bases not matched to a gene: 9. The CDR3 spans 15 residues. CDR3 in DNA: TGTGCCAGCAGGCCGAGGGACAGATTTCAAGAGACCCAGTACTTC. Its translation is CASRPRDRFQETQYF.

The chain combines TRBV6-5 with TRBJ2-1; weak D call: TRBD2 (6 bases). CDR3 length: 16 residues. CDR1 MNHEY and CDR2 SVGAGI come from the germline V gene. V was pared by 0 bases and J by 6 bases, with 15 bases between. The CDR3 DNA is TGTGCCAGCAGTTACTCGGAGTACCGGGAGATCAATGAGCAGTTCTTC. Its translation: CASSYSEYREINEQFF.

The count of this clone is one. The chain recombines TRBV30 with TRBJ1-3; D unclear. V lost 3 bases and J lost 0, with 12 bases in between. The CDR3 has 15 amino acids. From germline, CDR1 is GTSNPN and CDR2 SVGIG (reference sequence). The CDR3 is CAWSTVGSSGNTIYF. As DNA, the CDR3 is TGTGCCTGGAGCACAGTCGGATCCTCTGGAAACACCATATATTTT.

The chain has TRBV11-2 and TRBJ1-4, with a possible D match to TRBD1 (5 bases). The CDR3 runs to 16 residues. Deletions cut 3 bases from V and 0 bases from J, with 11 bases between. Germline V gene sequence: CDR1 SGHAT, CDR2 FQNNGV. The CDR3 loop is CASSFRTLSTNEKLFF. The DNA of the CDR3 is TGTGCCAGCAGCTTTCGGACACTCTCAACTAATGAAAAACTGTTTTTT. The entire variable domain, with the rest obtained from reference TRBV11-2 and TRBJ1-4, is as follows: EAGVAQSPRYKIIEKRQSVAFWCNPISGHATLYWYQQILGQGPKLLIQFQNNGVVDDSQLPKDRFSAERLKGVDSTLKIQPAKLEDSAVYLCASSFRTLSTNEKLFFGSGTQLSVL.

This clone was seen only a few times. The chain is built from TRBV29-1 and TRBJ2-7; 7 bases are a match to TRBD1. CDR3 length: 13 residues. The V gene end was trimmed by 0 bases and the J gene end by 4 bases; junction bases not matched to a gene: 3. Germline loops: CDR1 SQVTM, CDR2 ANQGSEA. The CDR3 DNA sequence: TGCAGCGTTGAAGAGGCAGGGGGATACGAGCAGTACTTC. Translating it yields CSVEEAGGYEQYF.

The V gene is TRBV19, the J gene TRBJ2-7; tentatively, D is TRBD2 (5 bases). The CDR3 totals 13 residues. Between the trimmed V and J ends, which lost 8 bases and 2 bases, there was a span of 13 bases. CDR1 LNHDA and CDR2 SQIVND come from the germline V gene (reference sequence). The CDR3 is CASGPGTTYEQYF. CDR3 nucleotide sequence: TGTGCCAGTGGACCGGGAACGACCTACGAGCAGTACTTC.

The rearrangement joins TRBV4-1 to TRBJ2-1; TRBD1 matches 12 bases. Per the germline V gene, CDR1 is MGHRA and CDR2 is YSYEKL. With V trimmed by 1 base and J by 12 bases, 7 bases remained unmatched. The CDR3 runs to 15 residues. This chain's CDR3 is CASSQVGQGADGQFF. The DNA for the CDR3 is TGCGCCAGCAGCCAAGTGGGACAGGGGGCAGATGGGCAGTTCTTC.

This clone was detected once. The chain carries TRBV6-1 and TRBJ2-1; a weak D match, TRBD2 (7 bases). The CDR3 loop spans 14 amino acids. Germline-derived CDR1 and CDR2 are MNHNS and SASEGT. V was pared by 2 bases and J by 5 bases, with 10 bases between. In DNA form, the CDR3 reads TGTGCCAGCAGTGAACGGGGGGCGAACAATGAGCAGTTCTTC. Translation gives CASSERGANNEQFF.

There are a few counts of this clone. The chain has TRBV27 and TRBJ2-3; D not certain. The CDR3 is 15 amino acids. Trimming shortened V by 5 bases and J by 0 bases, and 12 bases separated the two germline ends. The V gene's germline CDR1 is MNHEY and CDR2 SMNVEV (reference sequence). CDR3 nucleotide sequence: TGTGCCAGCAGTATTGGGTGGGTTAGCACAGATACGCAGTATTTT. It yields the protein CASSIGWVSTDTQYF.

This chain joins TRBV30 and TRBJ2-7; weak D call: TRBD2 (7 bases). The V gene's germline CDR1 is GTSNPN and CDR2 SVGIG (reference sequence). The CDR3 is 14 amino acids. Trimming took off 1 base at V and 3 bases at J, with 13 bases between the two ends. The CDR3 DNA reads TGTGCCTGGAGTGGGGGGGAGGGGGTCTACGAGCAGTACTTC. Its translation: CAWSGGEGVYEQYF.

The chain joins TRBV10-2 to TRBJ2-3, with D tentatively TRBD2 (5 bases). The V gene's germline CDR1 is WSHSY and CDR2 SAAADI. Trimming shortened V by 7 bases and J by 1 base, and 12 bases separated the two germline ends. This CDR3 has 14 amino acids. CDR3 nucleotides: TGCGCCAGCACCCTAGGGAGTGGCACAGATACGCAGTATTTT. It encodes CASTLGSGTDTQYF.

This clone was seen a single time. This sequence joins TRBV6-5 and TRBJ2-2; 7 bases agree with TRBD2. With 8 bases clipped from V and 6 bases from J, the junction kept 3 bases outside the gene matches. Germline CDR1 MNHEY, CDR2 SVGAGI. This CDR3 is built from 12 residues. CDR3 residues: CASRRGAGELFF. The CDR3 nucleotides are TGTGCCAGCCGCCGGGGGGCCGGGGAGCTGTTTTTT.

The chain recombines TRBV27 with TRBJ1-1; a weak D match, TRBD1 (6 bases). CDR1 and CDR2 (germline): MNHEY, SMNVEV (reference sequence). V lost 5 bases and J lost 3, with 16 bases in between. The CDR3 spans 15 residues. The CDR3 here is CASSTTDSFHTEAFF. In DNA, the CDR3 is TGTGCCAGCAGTACAACGGACAGTTTCCACACTGAAGCTTTCTTT.